This entry describes one T cell receptor (beta chain). These data are taken from a study of blood T cell repertoires in COVID-19. This table comes from immunoSEQ multiplex PCR, and its TCRdb copy is limited to in-frame clones, with some not included. This sample has roughly 200,000 clones, with 87% found just once. Participant-given clinical history determined each cohort assignment. The CDR3 covers 14 residues. The V gene's germline CDR1 is SGHRS and CDR2 YFSETQ. Trimming cost V 4 bases and J 7 bases, with 17 bases left between them. V gene TRBV5-1 combines with J gene TRBJ1-2, with D possibly TRBD1 on 6 matching bases. This receptor was identified in a man aged 18 to 29 with acute COVID-19. The source material was PBMCs or T cells enriched from blood (not recorded which). The CDR3 spells CASSPLTEGGGYTF. CDR3 DNA: TGCGCCAGCAGCCCATTGACAGAAGGGGGTGGCTACACCTTC. Based on the CDR3 plus reference TRBV5-1 and TRBJ1-2, the full variable domain is KAGVTQTPRYLIKTRGQQVTLSCSPISGHRSVSWYQQTPGQGLQFLFEYFSETQRNKGNFPGRFSGRQFSNSRSEMNVSTLELGDSALYLCASSPLTEGGGYTFGSGTRLTVV.